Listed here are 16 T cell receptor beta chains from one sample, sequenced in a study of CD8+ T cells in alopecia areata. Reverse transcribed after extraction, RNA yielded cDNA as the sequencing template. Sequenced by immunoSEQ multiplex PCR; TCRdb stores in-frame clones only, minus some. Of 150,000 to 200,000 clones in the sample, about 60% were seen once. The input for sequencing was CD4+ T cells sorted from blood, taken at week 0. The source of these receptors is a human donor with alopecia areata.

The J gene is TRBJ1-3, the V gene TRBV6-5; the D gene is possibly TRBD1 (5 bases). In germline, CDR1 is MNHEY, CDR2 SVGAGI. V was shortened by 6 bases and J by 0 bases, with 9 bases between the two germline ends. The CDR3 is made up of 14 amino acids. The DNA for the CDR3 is TGTGCCAGCAGGTCGACAGTCTCTGGAAACACCATATATTTT. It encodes CASRSTVSGNTIYF.

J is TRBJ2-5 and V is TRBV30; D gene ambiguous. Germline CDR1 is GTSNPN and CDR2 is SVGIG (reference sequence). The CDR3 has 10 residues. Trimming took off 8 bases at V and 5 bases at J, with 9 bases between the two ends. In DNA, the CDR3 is TGTGCCGGAAAGAGGGAGACCCAGTACTTC. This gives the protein CAGKRETQYF.

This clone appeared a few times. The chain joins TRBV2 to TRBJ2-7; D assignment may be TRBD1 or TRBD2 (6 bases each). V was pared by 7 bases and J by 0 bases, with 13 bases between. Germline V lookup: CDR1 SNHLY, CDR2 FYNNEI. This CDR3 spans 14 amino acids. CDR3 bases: TGTGCCAGCAAGACGGGGGCGCTCTCCTACGAGCAGTACTTC. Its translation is CASKTGALSYEQYF.

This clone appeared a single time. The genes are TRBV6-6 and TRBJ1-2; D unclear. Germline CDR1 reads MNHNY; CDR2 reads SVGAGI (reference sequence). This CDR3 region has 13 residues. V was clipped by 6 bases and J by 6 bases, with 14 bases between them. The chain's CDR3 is CASRTKGWDGYTF. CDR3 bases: TGTGCCAGCAGAACAAAAGGGTGGGATGGCTACACCTTC.

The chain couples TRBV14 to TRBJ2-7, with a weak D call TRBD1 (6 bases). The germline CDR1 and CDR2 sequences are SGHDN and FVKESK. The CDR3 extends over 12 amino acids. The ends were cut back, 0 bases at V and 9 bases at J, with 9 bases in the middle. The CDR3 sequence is CASSQEGARQYF. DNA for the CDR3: TGTGCCAGCAGCCAAGAGGGGGCCCGGCAGTACTTC.

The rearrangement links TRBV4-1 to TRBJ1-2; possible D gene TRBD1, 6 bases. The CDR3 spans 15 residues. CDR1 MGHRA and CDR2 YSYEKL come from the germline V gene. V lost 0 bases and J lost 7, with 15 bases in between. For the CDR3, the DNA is TGCGCCAGCAGCCAAGATCCCGGCATACAGGGTGGCTACACCTTC. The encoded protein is CASSQDPGIQGGYTF.

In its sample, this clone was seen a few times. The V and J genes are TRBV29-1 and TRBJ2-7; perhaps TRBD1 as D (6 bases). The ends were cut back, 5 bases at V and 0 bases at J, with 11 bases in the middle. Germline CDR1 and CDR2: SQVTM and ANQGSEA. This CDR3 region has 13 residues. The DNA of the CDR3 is TGCAGCGTTAGGGACACCAGCTCCTACGAGCAGTACTTC. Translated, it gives CSVRDTSSYEQYF.

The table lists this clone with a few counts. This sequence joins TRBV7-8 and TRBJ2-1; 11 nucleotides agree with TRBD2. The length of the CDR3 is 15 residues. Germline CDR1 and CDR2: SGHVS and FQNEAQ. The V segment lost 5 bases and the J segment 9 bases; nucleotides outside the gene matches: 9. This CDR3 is CASSSSGGASGEQFF. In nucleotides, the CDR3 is TGTGCCAGCAGCAGTAGCGGGGGGGCCAGTGGTGAGCAGTTCTTC.

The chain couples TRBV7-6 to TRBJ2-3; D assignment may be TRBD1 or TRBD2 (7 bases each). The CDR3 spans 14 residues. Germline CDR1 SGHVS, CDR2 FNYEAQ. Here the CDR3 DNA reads TGTGCAACCGGCAGGGGGGGGCGTGTAGATACGCAGTATTTT. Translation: CATGRGGRVDTQYF.

CDR3 loop: CATSAAPGFSSGYTF. The CDR3 nucleotides are TGTGCCACCAGCGCTGCGCCAGGGTTTTCCTCTGGCTACACCTTC. The chain uses TRBV15 and TRBJ1-2, with D possibly matching TRBD1 (5 bases). V dropped 5 bases and J dropped 7 bases, with 20 bases sitting between them. The CDR3 sequence is 15 residues long. Germline CDR1 reads LNHNV; CDR2 reads YYDKDF (reference sequence).

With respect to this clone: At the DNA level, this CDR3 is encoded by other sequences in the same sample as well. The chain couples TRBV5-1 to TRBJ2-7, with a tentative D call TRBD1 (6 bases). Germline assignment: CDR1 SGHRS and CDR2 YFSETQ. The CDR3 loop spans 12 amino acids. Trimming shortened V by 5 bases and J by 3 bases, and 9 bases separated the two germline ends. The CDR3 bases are TGCGCCAGCAGGGAACAGGGCTACGAGCAGTACTTC. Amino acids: CASREQGYEQYF.

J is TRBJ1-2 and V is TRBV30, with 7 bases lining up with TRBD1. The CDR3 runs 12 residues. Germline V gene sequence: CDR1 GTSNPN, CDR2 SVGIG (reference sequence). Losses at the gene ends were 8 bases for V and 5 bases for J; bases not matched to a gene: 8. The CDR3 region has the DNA TGTGCCACGACAGGGTTGGGGTATGGCTACACCTTC. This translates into CATTGLGYGYTF.

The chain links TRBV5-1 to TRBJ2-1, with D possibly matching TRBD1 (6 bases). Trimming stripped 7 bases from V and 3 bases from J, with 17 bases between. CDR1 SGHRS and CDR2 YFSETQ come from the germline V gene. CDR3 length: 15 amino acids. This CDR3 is CASRSSGHLYNEQFF. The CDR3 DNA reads TGCGCCAGCCGTAGCTCGGGACACCTCTACAATGAGCAGTTCTTC.

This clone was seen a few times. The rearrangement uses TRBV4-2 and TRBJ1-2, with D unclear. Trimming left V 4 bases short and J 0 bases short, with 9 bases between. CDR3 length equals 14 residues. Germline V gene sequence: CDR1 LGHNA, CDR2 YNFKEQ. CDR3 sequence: CASSLDGPNYGYTF. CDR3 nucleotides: TGTGCCAGCAGCCTCGACGGTCCTAACTATGGCTACACCTTC.

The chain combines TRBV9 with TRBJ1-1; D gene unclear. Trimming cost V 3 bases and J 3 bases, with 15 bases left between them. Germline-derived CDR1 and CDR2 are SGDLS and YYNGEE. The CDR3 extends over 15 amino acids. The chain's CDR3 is CASSGLPTSDTEAFF. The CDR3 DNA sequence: TGTGCCAGCAGCGGCCTCCCGACATCTGACACTGAAGCTTTCTTT.

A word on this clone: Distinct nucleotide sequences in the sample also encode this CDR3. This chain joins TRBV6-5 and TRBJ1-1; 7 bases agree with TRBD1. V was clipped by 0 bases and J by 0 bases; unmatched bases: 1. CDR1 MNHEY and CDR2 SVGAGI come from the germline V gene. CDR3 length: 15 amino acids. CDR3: CASSYSTGMNTEAFF. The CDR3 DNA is TGTGCCAGCAGTTACTCGACAGGGATGAACACTGAAGCTTTCTTT.